The T cell receptor beta chain described here comes from a study of blood T cell repertoires in COVID-19. Sequencing used immunoSEQ multiplex PCR; TCRdb keeps in-frame clones, though not all of them. The table lists 150,000 to 200,000 clones, 82% of them singletons. This receptor was obtained from a woman between 65 and 79 years old with acute or convalescent COVID-19. The sample taken for sequencing was peripheral blood.

In nucleotides, the CDR3 is TGTGCCAGCAGCAGACTGACGACAGTATTGAATCAGCCCCAGCATTTT. Its translation is CASSRLTTVLNQPQHF. The chain couples TRBV21-1 to TRBJ1-5; the D call of TRBD1 is as the table states it, not checked on the DNA. TRBV21-1 is reported as a pseudogene. The CDR3 has 16 residues.